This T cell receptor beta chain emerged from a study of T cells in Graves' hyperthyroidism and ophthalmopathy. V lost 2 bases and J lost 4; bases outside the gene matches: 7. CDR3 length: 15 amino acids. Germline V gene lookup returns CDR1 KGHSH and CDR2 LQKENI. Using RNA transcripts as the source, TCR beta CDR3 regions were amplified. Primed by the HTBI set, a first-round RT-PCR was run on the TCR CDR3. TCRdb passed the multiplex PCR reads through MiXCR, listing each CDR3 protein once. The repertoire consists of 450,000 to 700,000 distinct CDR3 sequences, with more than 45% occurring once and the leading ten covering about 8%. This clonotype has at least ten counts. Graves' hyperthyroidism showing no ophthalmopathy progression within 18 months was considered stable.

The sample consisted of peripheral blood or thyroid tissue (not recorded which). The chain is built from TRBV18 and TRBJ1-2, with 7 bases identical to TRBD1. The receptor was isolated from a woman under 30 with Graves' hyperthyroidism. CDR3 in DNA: TGTGCCAGCTCACCAGTGACAGGGACCTCCTATGGCTACACCTTC. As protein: CASSPVTGTSYGYTF.